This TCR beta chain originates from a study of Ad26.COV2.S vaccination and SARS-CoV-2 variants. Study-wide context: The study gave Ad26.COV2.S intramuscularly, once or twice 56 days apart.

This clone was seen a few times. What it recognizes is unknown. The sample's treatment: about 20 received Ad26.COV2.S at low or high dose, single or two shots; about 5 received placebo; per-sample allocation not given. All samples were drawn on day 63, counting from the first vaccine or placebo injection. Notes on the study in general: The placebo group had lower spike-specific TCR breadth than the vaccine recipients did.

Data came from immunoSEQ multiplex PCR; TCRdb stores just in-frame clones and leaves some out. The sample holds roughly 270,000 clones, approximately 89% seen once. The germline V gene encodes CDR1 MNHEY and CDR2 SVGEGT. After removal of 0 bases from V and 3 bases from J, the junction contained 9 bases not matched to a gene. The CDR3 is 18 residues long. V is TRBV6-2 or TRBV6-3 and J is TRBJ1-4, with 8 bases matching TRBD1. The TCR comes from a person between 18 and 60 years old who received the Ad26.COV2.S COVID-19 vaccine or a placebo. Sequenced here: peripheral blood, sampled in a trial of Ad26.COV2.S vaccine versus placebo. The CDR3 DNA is TGTGCCAGCAGTTACTCGTGGACAGGGTACCGGGCTAATGAAAAACTGTTTTTT. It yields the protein CASSYSWTGYRANEKLFF.